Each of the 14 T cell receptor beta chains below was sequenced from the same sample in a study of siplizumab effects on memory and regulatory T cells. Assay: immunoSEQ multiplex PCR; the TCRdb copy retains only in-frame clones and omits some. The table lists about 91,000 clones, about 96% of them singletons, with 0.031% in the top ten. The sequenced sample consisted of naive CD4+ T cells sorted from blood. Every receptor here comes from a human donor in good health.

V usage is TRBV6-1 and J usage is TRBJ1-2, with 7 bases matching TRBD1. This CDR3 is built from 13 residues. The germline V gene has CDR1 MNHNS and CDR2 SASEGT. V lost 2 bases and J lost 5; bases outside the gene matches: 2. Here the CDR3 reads CASSERGQYGYTF. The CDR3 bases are TGTGCCAGCAGTGAAAGGGGACAGTATGGCTACACCTTC.

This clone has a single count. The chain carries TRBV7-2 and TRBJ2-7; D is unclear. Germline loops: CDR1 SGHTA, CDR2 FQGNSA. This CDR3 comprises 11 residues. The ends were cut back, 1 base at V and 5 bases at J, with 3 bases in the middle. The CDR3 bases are TGTGCCAGCAGCTTAGATGACGAGCAGTACTTC. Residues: CASSLDDEQYF.

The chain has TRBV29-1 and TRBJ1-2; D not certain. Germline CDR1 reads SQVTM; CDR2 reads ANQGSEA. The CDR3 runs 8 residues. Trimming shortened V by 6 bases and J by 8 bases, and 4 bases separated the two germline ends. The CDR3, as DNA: TGCAGCGTGGGCGGCTACACCTTC. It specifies CSVGGYTF. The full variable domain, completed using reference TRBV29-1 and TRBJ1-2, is SAVISQKPSRDICQRGTSLTIQCQVDSQVTMMFWYRQQPGQSLTLIATANQGSEATYESGFVIDKFPISRPNLTFSTLTVSNMSPEDSSIYLCSVGGYTFGSGTRLTVV.

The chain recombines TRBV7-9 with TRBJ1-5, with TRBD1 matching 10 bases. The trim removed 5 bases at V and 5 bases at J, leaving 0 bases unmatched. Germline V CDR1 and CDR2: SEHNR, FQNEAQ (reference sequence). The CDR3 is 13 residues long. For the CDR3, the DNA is TGTGCCAGCAGCGGACAGGGGGATCAGCCCCAGCATTTT. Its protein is CASSGQGDQPQHF.

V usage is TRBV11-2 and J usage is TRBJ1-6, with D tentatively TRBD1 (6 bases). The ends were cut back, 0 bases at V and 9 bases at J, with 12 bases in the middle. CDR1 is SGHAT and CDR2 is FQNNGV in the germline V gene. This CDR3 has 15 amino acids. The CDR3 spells CASSLDLGGISPLHF. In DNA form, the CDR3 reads TGTGCCAGCAGCTTAGATCTGGGGGGCATTTCACCCCTCCACTTT.

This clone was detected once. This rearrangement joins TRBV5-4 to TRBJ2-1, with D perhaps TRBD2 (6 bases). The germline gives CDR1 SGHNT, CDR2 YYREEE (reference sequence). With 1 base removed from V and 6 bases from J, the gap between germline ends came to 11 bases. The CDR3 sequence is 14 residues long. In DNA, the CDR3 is TGTGCCAGCAGCTTGACGGGGGAAGGCAATGAGCAGTTCTTC. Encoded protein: CASSLTGEGNEQFF.

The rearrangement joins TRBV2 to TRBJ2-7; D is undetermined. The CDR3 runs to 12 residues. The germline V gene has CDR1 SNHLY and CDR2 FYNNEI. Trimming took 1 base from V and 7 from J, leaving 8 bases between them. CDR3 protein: CASSEGGYEQYF. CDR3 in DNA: TGTGCCAGCAGTGAAGGGGGATATGAGCAGTACTTC.

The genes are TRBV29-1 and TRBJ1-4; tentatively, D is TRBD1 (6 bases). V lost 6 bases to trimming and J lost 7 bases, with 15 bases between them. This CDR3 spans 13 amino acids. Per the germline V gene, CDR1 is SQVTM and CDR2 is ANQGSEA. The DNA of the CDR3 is TGCAGCGTCGAAAGGGGGAGGGCTGAAAAACTGTTTTTT. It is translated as CSVERGRAEKLFF.

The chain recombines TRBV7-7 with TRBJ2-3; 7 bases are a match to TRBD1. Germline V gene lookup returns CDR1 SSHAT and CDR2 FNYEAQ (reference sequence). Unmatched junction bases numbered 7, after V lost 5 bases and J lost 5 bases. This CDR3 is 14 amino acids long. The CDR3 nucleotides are TGTGCCAGCAGCCCGCAAGGGGGCAAAGATACGCAGTATTTT. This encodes CASSPQGGKDTQYF.

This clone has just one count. CDR3 bases: TGTGCCAGCAGCTTGGGTTTGACGGGGAATTCACCCCTCCACTTT. Translation gives CASSLGLTGNSPLHF. The chain uses TRBV5-6 and TRBJ1-6; D unclear. The V and J ends lost 0 bases and 7 bases respectively, with 11 bases between them. Per the germline V gene, CDR1 is SGHDT and CDR2 is YYEEEE. The length of the CDR3 is 15 residues.

The CDR3 loop reads CASSDRAGTEAFF. CDR3 sequence (DNA): TGTGCCAGCAGTGACAGGGCTGGCACTGAAGCTTTCTTT. The genes are TRBV6-4 and TRBJ1-1, with D unresolved. Germline V gives CDR1 MRHNA, CDR2 SNTAGT. The CDR3 sequence is 13 residues long. V was clipped by 2 bases and J by 4 bases, with 8 bases between them.

CDR3 loop: CASSDSTGGWAQYF. CDR3 sequence (DNA): TGCGCCAGCAGTGATTCTACGGGGGGTTGGGCCCAGTACTTC. V gene TRBV10-2 combines with J gene TRBJ2-5, with 7 bases lining up with TRBD2. Germline CDR1 WSHSY, CDR2 SAAADI. This CDR3 is 14 amino acids long. Germline trimming cut 3 bases from V and 9 bases from J; bases unmatched to any gene: 10.

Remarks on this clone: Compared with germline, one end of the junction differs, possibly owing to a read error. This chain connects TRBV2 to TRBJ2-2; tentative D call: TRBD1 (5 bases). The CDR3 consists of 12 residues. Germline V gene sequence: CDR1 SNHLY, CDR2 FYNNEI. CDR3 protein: CVSRANTGELFF. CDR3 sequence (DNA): TGCGTCAGCAGGGCGAACACCGGGGAGCTGTTTTTT.

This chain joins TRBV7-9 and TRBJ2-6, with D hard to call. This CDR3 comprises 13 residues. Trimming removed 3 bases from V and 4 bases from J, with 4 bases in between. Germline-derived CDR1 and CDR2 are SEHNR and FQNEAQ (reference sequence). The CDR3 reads CASSLQGANVLTF. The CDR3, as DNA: TGTGCCAGCAGCTTGCAGGGGGCCAACGTCCTGACTTTC.